These T cell receptor beta chains were read from a single sample in a study of blood T cell repertoires in COVID-19. Profiling relied on immunoSEQ multiplex PCR, and the TCRdb table lists in-frame clones only, not all of them. There are about 40,000 clones in the sample; around 81% occur only once, and 5.4% lies in the top ten. The sequencing sample was made of peripheral blood. Receptor source: a man aged 50 or older with active COVID-19. Both conserved end residues are part of each CDR3. A D gene is named only where the DNA matches it firmly. The listing skips clone size in some rows; elsewhere it reads once, few, many or a size class.

15	NA	TRBV7-9	TRBJ1-5	NA	CASSLGSAAGQPQHF	TGTGCCAGCAGCTTAGGTTCTGCGGCCGGGCAGCCCCAGCATTTT
15	NA	TRBV5-4	TRBJ2-2	TRBD1	CASSLGTENTGELFF	TGTGCCAGCAGCTTAGGGACAGAGAACACCGGGGAGCTGTTTTTT
15	NA	TRBV24-1	TRBJ2-5	TRBD1	CATSDPRTGWETQYF	TGTGCCACCAGTGATCCTCGGACAGGGTGGGAGACCCAGTACTTC
14	NA	TRBV28	TRBJ2-7	NA	CASIPLGGSYEQYF	TGTGCCAGCATCCCACTGGGGGGATCCTACGAGCAGTACTTC
14	NA	TRBV10-3	TRBJ2-3	NA	CAISPGYSTDTQYF	TGTGCCATCAGTCCGGGATATAGCACAGATACGCAGTATTTT
16	NA	TRBV28	TRBJ1-5	TRBD1	CASSLFGQERNQPQHF	TGTGCCAGCAGTTTATTCGGACAGGAGCGCAATCAGCCCCAGCATTTT
16	NA	TRBV6-2/TRBV6-3	TRBJ2-2	TRBD1	CASSPPGTGGLGELFF	TGTGCCAGCAGCCCCCCCGGGACAGGGGGTCTCGGGGAGCTGTTTTTT
14	NA	TRBV5-4	TRBJ2-7	TRBD1	CASSSDRGGYEQYF	TGTGCCAGCAGCTCGGACAGGGGTGGGTACGAGCAGTACTTC
14	NA	TRBV9	TRBJ2-3	TRBD2	CASSLAGGTDTQYF	TGTGCCAGCAGCCTAGCGGGGGGCACAGATACGCAGTATTTT
16	NA	TRBV7-9	TRBJ2-1	TRBD1	CASSLSWDRGIREQFF	TGTGCCAGCAGCTTATCTTGGGACAGGGGTATCAGGGAGCAGTTCTTC
17	few	TRBV28	TRBJ2-1	NA	CASSLSPQGRRSNEQFF	TGTGCCAGCAGTCTATCCCCACAGGGCAGGCGATCCAATGAGCAGTTCTTC
14	NA	TRBV11-3	TRBJ2-7	NA	CASSRQGLSYEQYF	TGTGCCAGCAGTCGACAGGGACTCTCCTACGAGCAGTACTTC
14	NA	TRBV29-1	TRBJ1-3	TRBD1	CSVQPGQGGNTIYF	TGCAGCGTACAACCGGGACAGGGGGGAAACACCATATATTTT
14	NA	TRBV28	TRBJ1-3	NA	CASSLRTAGNTIYF	TGTGCCAGCAGTTTAAGGACAGCTGGAAACACCATATATTTT
18	NA	TRBV2	TRBJ2-1	NA	CASSERLSSRVSYNEQFF	TGTGCCAGCAGTGAAAGGCTAAGCTCGAGGGTCTCCTACAATGAGCAGTTCTTC
18	NA	TRBV13	TRBJ2-5	TRBD2	CASSLMGGLAGGQETQYF	TGTGCCAGCAGCTTAATGGGGGGACTAGCGGGAGGGCAAGAGACCCAGTACTTC
15	NA	TRBV7-9	TRBJ2-3	NA	CASSGLGQRTDTQYF	TGTGCCAGCAGCGGCCTAGGACAGCGCACAGATACGCAGTATTTT
17	NA	TRBV6-2/TRBV6-3	TRBJ1-2	NA	CASSPDLVRLRGYGYTF	TGTGCCAGCAGTCCCGACCTGGTCCGCCTCCGAGGATATGGCTACACCTTC
14	NA	TRBV18	TRBJ1-1	TRBD1	CASSPQGAETEAFF	TGTGCCAGCTCACCACAGGGGGCGGAAACTGAAGCTTTCTTT
14	NA	TRBV11-1	TRBJ2-5	TRBD1	CASSPGQFRETQYF	TGTGCCAGCAGCCCGGGACAGTTCAGGGAGACCCAGTACTTC
15	NA	TRBV7-8	TRBJ2-3	NA	CASSPQLGFTDTQYF	TGTGCCAGCAGCCCCCAACTAGGATTCACAGATACGCAGTATTTT
14	NA	TRBV5-1	TRBJ2-5	NA	CASSRGGYGETQYF	TGCGCCAGCAGCCGAGGAGGTTACGGAGAGACCCAGTACTTC
13	once	TRBV9	TRBJ1-2	NA	CASSVDSNYGYTF	TGTGCCAGCAGCGTGGACAGTAACTATGGCTACACCTTC
14	NA	TRBV24-1	TRBJ2-2	NA	CATRDGLAPGELFF	TGTGCCACCAGGGACGGACTGGCGCCCGGGGAGCTGTTTTTT
11	once	TRBV5-6	TRBJ1-1	NA	CASSATGTEFF	TGTGCCAGCAGCGCTACAGGGACGGAATTCTTT
13	NA	TRBV12-3/TRBV12-4	TRBJ1-4	NA	CASRPHRDEKLFF	TGTGCCAGCAGACCCCACAGGGATGAAAAACTGTTTTTT
15	once	TRBV7-2	TRBJ2-3	TRBD1	CASSKTGVPTDTQYF	TGTGCCAGCAGCAAAACAGGGGTCCCCACAGATACGCAGTATTTT
16	NA	TRBV9	TRBJ2-1	TRBD2	CASSEGLAGKYNEQFF	TGTGCCAGCAGCGAGGGACTAGCGGGAAAATACAATGAGCAGTTCTTC
14	few	TRBV6-5	TRBJ2-5	TRBD2	CASKALAGVETQYF	TGTGCCAGCAAGGCCCTAGCGGGAGTGGAGACCCAGTACTTC
13	NA	TRBV6-5	TRBJ2-7	NA	CASRRDKFYEQYF	TGTGCCAGCAGGAGGGACAAGTTCTACGAGCAGTACTTC